The clone carrying this TCR beta chain occurred once. The antigen is undetermined. Germline lookup yields CDR1 SQVTM and CDR2 ANQGSEA. CDR3 length: 13 amino acids. Trimming took off 5 bases at V and 4 bases at J, with 14 bases between the two ends. This sample is drawn from a study of siplizumab effects on memory and regulatory T cells. Assaying covered 10^5 or so TCR templates per sample. TCRdb's copy holds only in-frame clones and misses some; the assay was immunoSEQ multiplex PCR. The repertoire holds 70,000 to 90,000 clones, around 90% seen once, with roughly 15% in the top ten. Study results and limitations: Unstimulated subsets were the mapping target of only a minor fraction of alloreactive clones. Proliferating siplizumab-culture Treg suppressive function went unconfirmed.

The sequence came from a human donor in good health. Sequenced sample: CD4+ T cells sorted from blood. This sequence joins TRBV29-1 and TRBJ2-5; D not resolved. CDR3 amino acids: CSVPRASGETQYF. CDR3 nucleotides: TGCAGCGTTCCCCGGGCTAGTGGAGAGACCCAGTACTTC.